Listed here are 20 T cell receptor beta chains from one sample, sequenced in a study of shared T cell receptors in the human thymus. Data came from immunoSEQ multiplex PCR; TCRdb stores just in-frame clones and leaves some out. Of roughly 500,000 clones listed, around 78% are singletons. These same records also appear under a second study, on human thymus T cells.

The sample was thymocytes. These receptors were obtained from a boy less than two years old with a congenital heart defect.

V is TRBV19 and J is TRBJ2-7; TRBD2 agrees at 9 bases. CDR3 length: 13 residues. After removal of 5 bases from V and 4 bases from J, the junction contained 3 bases not matched to a gene. Germline V gene sequence: CDR1 LNHDA, CDR2 SQIVND (reference sequence). The DNA of the CDR3 is TGTGCCAGTAGTGGGACTAGCTGGTACGAGCAGTACTTC. Protein: CASSGTSWYEQYF. Drawing the rest from reference TRBV19 and TRBJ2-7, the complete variable domain is DGGITQSPKYLFRKEGQNVTLSCEQNLNHDAMYWYRQDPGQGLRLIYYSQIVNDFQKGDIAEGYSVSREKKESFPLTVTSAQKNPTAFYLCASSGTSWYEQYFGPGTRLTVT.

The chain combines TRBV14 with TRBJ1-2; weak D call: TRBD1 (5 bases). CDR3 size: 16 residues. Germline CDR1 is SGHDN and CDR2 is FVKESK. Deletions cut 3 bases from V and 4 bases from J, with 18 bases between. The CDR3 DNA reads TGTGCCAGCAGCCATGAACCAGGGTCGTCTCTCTATGGCTACACCTTC. This codes for CASSHEPGSSLYGYTF.

The chain couples TRBV5-5 to TRBJ2-2, with TRBD2 identical over 14 bases. There are 16 residues in the CDR3. Germline CDR1 and CDR2: SGHKS and YYEKEE (reference sequence). V shed 4 bases, J shed 6 bases, and the junction held 5 bases outside the gene matches. Here the CDR3 DNA reads TGTGCCAGCAGCCAGGGACTAGCGGGAGAACCCGGGGAGCTGTTTTTT. Protein sequence: CASSQGLAGEPGELFF.

DNA of the CDR3: TGTGCCAGCAGCTCCCAAGAGACCCAGTACTTC. As protein: CASSSQETQYF. The genes are TRBV27 and TRBJ2-5, with unresolved D. The V end lost 6 bases, the J end lost 1 base, and 3 bases lay between the germline ends. The CDR3 is 11 amino acids. Germline CDR1 and CDR2: MNHEY and SMNVEV (reference sequence).

V gene TRBV19 combines with J gene TRBJ2-7; 9 bases map to TRBD1. The ends lost 5 bases at V and 1 base at J; junction bases unmatched: 18. CDR3 length: 19 residues. Germline loops: CDR1 LNHDA, CDR2 SQIVND (reference sequence). This chain's CDR3 is CASSADRDRDDDLSYEQYF. The CDR3 DNA reads TGTGCCAGTAGTGCAGATCGGGACAGGGATGACGACCTATCCTACGAGCAGTACTTC.

This chain links TRBV18 with TRBJ2-7, with D perhaps TRBD1 (5 bases). The CDR3 consists of 16 residues. From germline, CDR1 is KGHSH and CDR2 LQKENI. Trimming shortened V by 3 bases and J by 2 bases, and 17 bases separated the two germline ends. The CDR3 region has the DNA TGTGCCAGCTCACCTCCCGATCTAACAGGAACCTACGAGCAGTACTTC. This sequence encodes CASSPPDLTGTYEQYF.

The chain links TRBV10-3 to TRBJ2-2, with TRBD1 matching over 10 bases. The CDR3 contains 15 residues. V gave up 6 bases and J gave up 2 bases; unmatched junction bases: 3. Germline CDR1 ENHRY, CDR2 SYGVKD. CDR3 DNA sequence: TGTGCCATCAGCCGGACAGGGGGAAACACCGGGGAGCTGTTTTTT. Residues: CAISRTGGNTGELFF.

The chain combines TRBV7-9 with TRBJ2-5, with a weak D call TRBD1 (6 bases). CDR1 and CDR2 (germline): SEHNR, FQNEAQ (reference sequence). The length of the CDR3 is 14 residues. V gave up 2 bases and J gave up 4 bases, with 11 bases separating them. CDR3: CASSLSTGRETQYF. CDR3 DNA sequence: TGTGCCAGCAGCTTAAGCACAGGGAGAGAGACCCAGTACTTC.

This clone was counted a single time. The chain combines TRBV7-6 with TRBJ2-5, with TRBD1 identical over 7 bases. The ends lost 4 bases at V and 2 bases at J; junction bases unmatched: 7. Germline V lookup: CDR1 SGHVS, CDR2 FNYEAQ. CDR3 length: 15 residues. CDR3 bases: TGTGCCAGCAGCTCCCGGGACAGAAAACAAGAGACCCAGTACTTC. It encodes CASSSRDRKQETQYF.

DNA of the CDR3: TGTGCCAGCAGCCCCCTGCCGGTGCGGGATTTACATGGGGAGCAGTTCTTC. This encodes CASSPLPVRDLHGEQFF. The rearrangement joins TRBV13 to TRBJ2-1, with D possibly TRBD2 on 6 matching bases. Between the trimmed V and J ends, which lost 5 bases and 10 bases, there was a span of 27 bases. Germline CDR1 and CDR2: PRHDT and FYEKMQ (reference sequence). The CDR3 totals 17 residues.

This chain joins TRBV12-5 and TRBJ2-3; D may be TRBD1 (6 bases). The germline CDR1 and CDR2 sequences are LGHNT and FRNRAP. Trimming left V 2 bases short and J 6 bases short, with 24 bases between. This CDR3 comprises 18 residues. This CDR3 is CASGLFRDIGPTFDTQYF. CDR3 coding DNA: TGTGCTAGTGGTTTGTTCCGGGACATTGGACCGACATTCGATACGCAGTATTTT.

The chain carries TRBV4-1 and TRBJ1-1; 8 nucleotides align to TRBD1. This CDR3 is built from 16 residues. Germline CDR1 MGHRA, CDR2 YSYEKL. V gave up 2 bases and J gave up 5 bases; unmatched junction bases: 10. The CDR3 reads CASSQRDRGPRTEAFF. In DNA, the CDR3 is TGCGCCAGCAGCCAACGAGACAGGGGCCCAAGGACTGAAGCTTTCTTT.

CDR3 sequence: CASSWGQGNTEAFF. The CDR3 DNA is TGTGCCAGCAGTTGGGGACAGGGGAACACTGAAGCTTTCTTT. This rearrangement joins TRBV27 to TRBJ1-1; 9 bases fit TRBD1. Germline trimming cut 4 bases from V and 1 base from J; bases unmatched to any gene: 1. Germline CDR1 is MNHEY and CDR2 is SMNVEV (reference sequence). There are 14 residues in the CDR3.

The genes are TRBV6-4 and TRBJ2-7, with D tentatively TRBD2 (5 bases). V was shortened by 8 bases and J by 2 bases, with 13 bases between the two germline ends. In germline, CDR1 is MRHNA, CDR2 SNTAGT. The CDR3 loop spans 13 amino acids. In nucleotides, the CDR3 is TGTGCCAGCCCGGGGTGCGGTCCCTACGAGCAGTACTTC. Translation gives CASPGCGPYEQYF.

This chain uses TRBV7-2 with TRBJ2-1; 12 nucleotides line up with TRBD2. Losses at the gene ends were 4 bases for V and 4 bases for J; bases not matched to a gene: 8. Germline V CDR1 and CDR2: SGHTA, FQGNSA. The CDR3 sequence is 17 residues long. In DNA form, the CDR3 reads TGTGCCAGCAGCTCAAGACTAGCGGGAGTGGGATACAATGAGCAGTTCTTC. Residues: CASSSRLAGVGYNEQFF.

The V and J genes are TRBV6-6 and TRBJ2-1; TRBD1 matches 9 bases. In germline, CDR1 is MNHNY, CDR2 SVGAGI (reference sequence). CDR3 size: 15 residues. After removal of 6 bases from V and 4 bases from J, the junction contained 7 bases not matched to a gene. The CDR3 DNA follows: TGTGCCAGCAGGGAGGGACAGGGTGGATACAATGAGCAGTTCTTC. It translates to CASREGQGGYNEQFF.

CDR3: CASSFRGGFTDTQYF. The CDR3 coding sequence is TGTGCCAGCAGTTTCCGGGGTGGGTTCACAGATACGCAGTATTTT. The chain carries TRBV27 and TRBJ2-3, with D perhaps matching TRBD2 (5 bases). The CDR3 loop spans 15 amino acids. Germline V gives CDR1 MNHEY, CDR2 SMNVEV (reference sequence). V gave up 3 bases and J gave up 2 bases, with 12 bases separating them.

The V gene is TRBV4-3, the J gene TRBJ2-3; 9 positions agree with TRBD2. The germline CDR1 and CDR2 sequences are LGHNA and YSLEER. CDR3 size: 17 residues. The ends lost 4 bases at V and 4 bases at J; junction bases unmatched: 12. The CDR3 coding sequence is TGCGCCAGCAGCCGTAGGGGAAGGCGGGAGGGGGCAGATACGCAGTATTTT. Its translation: CASSRRGRREGADTQYF.

This chain links TRBV28 with TRBJ2-1; D is perhaps TRBD2 (6 bases). Trimming took off 4 bases at V and 3 bases at J, with 10 bases between the two ends. Germline V gives CDR1 MDHEN, CDR2 SYDVKM. The CDR3 is 14 amino acids. CDR3 amino acids: CASSWRRDYNEQFF. The CDR3 DNA follows: TGTGCCAGCAGTTGGCGGCGGGACTACAATGAGCAGTTCTTC.

The genes are TRBV7-2 and TRBJ1-5; TRBD1 might be the D (6 bases). Germline lookup yields CDR1 SGHTA and CDR2 FQGNSA. V dropped 1 base and J dropped 0 bases, with 16 bases sitting between them. This CDR3 is built from 18 residues. The CDR3 region has the DNA TGTGCCAGCAGCTTAGGAGACCGGACAGCGAGTAGCAATCAGCCCCAGCATTTT. This gives the protein CASSLGDRTASSNQPQHF.